What follows are 28 T cell receptor beta chains derived from one specimen sequenced in a study of cytomegalovirus exposure and HLA in healthy donors. PCR used 60 Vbeta primers and 13 Jbeta primers. Assay: immunoSEQ multiplex PCR; the TCRdb copy retains only in-frame clones and omits some. The ten top clones account for roughly 2%, within a sample of fewer than 150,000 clones. Sequenced: PBMCs. The source of these receptors is a woman aged 55 to 70 in good health and CMV-seronegative.

The genes are TRBV7-3 and TRBJ1-4, with D unclear. The CDR3 runs 16 residues. V lost 1 base and J 6 bases, leaving 15 bases between the germline ends. CDR1 is SGHTA and CDR2 is FQGTGA in the germline V gene. CDR3 in amino acids: CASSLRVIPRHEKLFF. CDR3 in DNA: TGTGCCAGCAGCTTAAGGGTCATTCCTAGGCATGAAAAACTGTTTTTT.

The V gene is TRBV29-1, the J gene TRBJ2-1; tentatively, D is TRBD1 (5 bases). This CDR3 has 14 residues. Germline V gene lookup returns CDR1 SQVTM and CDR2 ANQGSEA. Trimming removed 1 base from V and 2 bases from J, with 9 bases in between. CDR3 residues: CSVEGPGPYNEQFF. Written as DNA, the CDR3 is TGCAGCGTTGAAGGCCCAGGGCCCTACAATGAGCAGTTCTTC.

As regards this clone: At the DNA level, this CDR3 is encoded by other sequences in the same sample as well. The chain has TRBV6-5 and TRBJ1-2; D call uncertain. The CDR3 is 15 amino acids. The V gene's germline CDR1 is MNHEY and CDR2 SVGAGI. Trimming cost V 4 bases and J 0 bases, with 12 bases left between them. CDR3: CASSSRGLANYGYTF. The CDR3 bases are TGTGCCAGCAGTTCCCGAGGTCTAGCTAACTATGGCTACACCTTC.

The CDR3 reads CASSSQGFNPDEQYF. The CDR3 bases are TGCGCCAGCAGCTCACAGGGCTTCAATCCGGACGAGCAGTACTTC. The rearrangement joins TRBV5-1 to TRBJ2-7; maybe TRBD1 (6 bases). This CDR3 spans 15 amino acids. CDR1 is SGHRS and CDR2 is YFSETQ in the germline V gene. The V end lost 3 bases, the J end lost 5 bases, and 18 bases lay between the germline ends.

The chain is built from TRBV7-3 and TRBJ2-2; TRBD1 matches at 7 bases. V dropped 5 bases and J dropped 0; count of bases not matched to a gene: 6. Per germline, CDR1 SGHTA and CDR2 FQGTGA. The CDR3 extends over 16 amino acids. CDR3 sequence reads: CASSRDSATNTGELFF. The DNA of the CDR3 is TGTGCCAGCAGCCGGGACAGCGCCACGAACACCGGGGAGCTGTTTTTT.

This chain uses TRBV5-6 with TRBJ2-7, with TRBD1 matching over 12 bases. This CDR3 has 15 amino acids. Germline loops: CDR1 SGHDT, CDR2 YYEEEE. V lost 4 bases to trimming and J lost 6 bases; unmatched junction nucleotides: 8. DNA of the CDR3: TGTGCCAGCAGCCGAGGGGACAGGGGGCTCTCCGAGCAGTACTTC. Translation: CASSRGDRGLSEQYF.

The chain links TRBV19 to TRBJ2-1; TRBD2 might be the D (7 bases). CDR3 length: 14 amino acids. Per the germline V gene, CDR1 is LNHDA and CDR2 is SQIVND (reference sequence). The V end lost 4 bases, the J end lost 7 bases, and 14 bases lay between the germline ends. CDR3 sequence (DNA): TGTGCCAGTAGTACTTGGGGGGGCCTGAATGAGCAGTTCTTC. Translated, it gives CASSTWGGLNEQFF.

The chain carries TRBV10-3 and TRBJ2-7; TRBD1 agrees at 11 bases. The J segment lost 6 bases and the V segment lost 0 bases, leaving 4 bases of the junction unmatched. The length of the CDR3 is 15 residues. Germline V gene sequence: CDR1 ENHRY, CDR2 SYGVKD. The CDR3 sequence: CAISESPGQGVEQYF. CDR3 nucleotides: TGTGCCATCAGTGAGTCTCCGGGACAGGGGGTCGAGCAGTACTTC.

The rearrangement joins TRBV5-1 to TRBJ1-6, with TRBD1 identical over 10 bases. The trim removed 0 bases at V and 10 bases at J, leaving 13 bases unmatched. The CDR3 length is 18 residues. The germline CDR1 and CDR2 sequences are SGHRS and YFSETQ. The CDR3 DNA reads as TGCGCCAGCAGCTTGGGATCCGGGACAGGGGAGGTTAGCTCACCCCTCCACTTT. Residues: CASSLGSGTGEVSSPLHF.

This sequence joins TRBV11-2 and TRBJ2-7; 7 nucleotides align to TRBD2. CDR1 is SGHAT, CDR2 FQNNGV, per germline. The CDR3 has 15 amino acids. V dropped 5 bases and J dropped 4; count of bases not matched to a gene: 11. CDR3 in DNA: TGTGCCAGCAGCGCCTTAGCGGGCAATAGATACGAGCAGTACTTC. It translates to CASSALAGNRYEQYF.

The chain has TRBV5-6 and TRBJ2-6; D unresolved. Germline-derived CDR1 and CDR2 are SGHDT and YYEEEE. V was cut by 0 bases and J by 0 bases, with 7 bases left in between. This CDR3 is built from 16 residues. CDR3 sequence: CASSLALGSGANVLTF. In nucleotides, the CDR3 is TGTGCCAGCAGCTTGGCCCTCGGCTCTGGGGCCAACGTCCTGACTTTC.

The rearrangement joins TRBV6-1 to TRBJ2-1; TRBD2 matches 9 bases. Per the germline V gene, CDR1 is MNHNS and CDR2 is SASEGT. The CDR3 is 18 residues long. The V segment lost 2 bases and the J segment 6 bases; nucleotides outside the gene matches: 14. The DNA of the CDR3 is TGTGCCAGCAGTGAATCGGCCCAACTAGCGGGTATCCTCAATGAGCAGTTCTTC. It yields the protein CASSESAQLAGILNEQFF.

The V call is TRBV28, the J call TRBJ1-3; D ambiguous. Germline V gives CDR1 MDHEN, CDR2 SYDVKM. The CDR3 spans 12 residues. The germline V and J ends were trimmed by 10 bases and 3 bases, with 10 bases remaining between them. The CDR3 DNA reads as TGTGCCACCCGAGGTGGTGGAAACACCATATATTTT. It specifies CATRGGGNTIYF.

The rearrangement links TRBV4-2 to TRBJ1-1; 9 bases are shared with TRBD1. The junction had 11 bases not matched to a gene; V was cut back by 0 bases and J by 0 bases. In germline, CDR1 is LGHNA, CDR2 YNFKEQ. The CDR3 spans 19 residues. The CDR3 DNA follows: TGTGCCAGCAGCCAAGAACTCGGGGGACAGGGAAGCATGAACACTGAAGCTTTCTTT. Its protein product is CASSQELGGQGSMNTEAFF.

The chain is built from TRBV11-3 and TRBJ1-1; D possibly corresponds to TRBD1 (5 bases). The CDR3 runs 15 residues. Trimming shortened V by 7 bases and J by 2 bases, and 17 bases separated the two germline ends. Germline-derived CDR1 and CDR2 are SGHNT and YENEEA. CDR3 residues: CASNRDPGGNTEAFF. Written as DNA, the CDR3 is TGTGCCAGCAACCGGGACCCCGGGGGAAACACTGAAGCTTTCTTT.

On this clone itself: Different DNA sequences within this sample yield the same CDR3. The chain combines TRBV5-5 with TRBJ2-5; D not resolved. This CDR3 is 11 amino acids long. V lost 1 base and J lost 4, with 2 bases in between. The germline CDR1 and CDR2 sequences are SGHKS and YYEKEE (reference sequence). The chain's CDR3 is CASSLLETQYF. For the CDR3, the DNA is TGTGCCAGCAGCTTGCTAGAGACCCAGTACTTC.

The V call is TRBV4-1, the J call TRBJ2-5, with D perhaps TRBD1 (6 bases). CDR1 and CDR2 from the germline V gene are MGHRA and YSYEKL. V was shortened by 8 bases and J by 5 bases, with 21 bases between the two germline ends. This CDR3 comprises 15 residues. This chain's CDR3 is CASRLYHRAAETQYF. CDR3 bases: TGCGCCAGCCGCCTATACCACAGGGCAGCGGAGACCCAGTACTTC.

The genes are TRBV9 and TRBJ2-5; 12 bases are shared with TRBD2. Germline loops: CDR1 SGDLS, CDR2 YYNGEE. The ends lost 4 bases at V and 5 bases at J; junction bases unmatched: 6. The CDR3 contains 15 residues. CDR3 sequence: CASSSGLAGWETQYF. The DNA for the CDR3 is TGTGCCAGCAGCTCCGGACTAGCGGGGTGGGAGACCCAGTACTTC.

The chain recombines TRBV6-1 with TRBJ2-3; TRBD2 aligns across 12 bases. The V gene's germline CDR1 is MNHNS and CDR2 SASEGT. The CDR3 spans 17 residues. V gave up 1 base and J gave up 5 bases; unmatched junction bases: 7. The chain's CDR3 is CASSEGSTSGSGDTQYF. Here the CDR3 DNA reads TGTGCCAGCAGTGAAGGTTCGACTAGCGGGAGCGGAGATACGCAGTATTTT.

This chain links TRBV12-5 with TRBJ1-5; D gene unclear. V was shortened by 5 bases and J by 0 bases, with 8 bases between the two germline ends. Germline-derived CDR1 and CDR2 are LGHNT and FRNRAP. The CDR3 is 14 residues long. CDR3 nucleotide sequence: TGTGCTAGTGGTCCTTCTAATAGCAATCAGCCCCAGCATTTT. Its protein product is CASGPSNSNQPQHF. Full variable domain (outside the CDR3, taken from reference TRBV12-5 and TRBJ1-5): DARVTQTPRHKVTEMGQEVTMRCQPILGHNTVFWYRQTMMQGLELLAYFRNRAPLDDSGMPKDRFSAEMPDATLATLKIQPSEPRDSAVYFCASGPSNSNQPQHFGDGTRLSIL.

This sequence joins TRBV30 and TRBJ2-2, with 7 bases identical to TRBD2. This CDR3 region has 14 residues. Germline values: CDR1 GTSNPN, CDR2 SVGIG (reference sequence). Trimming took 0 bases from V and 6 from J; bases not matched to a gene: 4. In DNA, the CDR3 is TGTGCCTGGAGTGTCAAGCGGGAAGCCGGGGAGCTGTTTTTT. It encodes CAWSVKREAGELFF.

The CDR3 nucleotides read TGTGCCAGCAGTTACTCCGGGACAGGGGTGGCGTACGAGCAGTACTTC. Translating it yields CASSYSGTGVAYEQYF. The chain couples TRBV6-5 to TRBJ2-7; 10 bases are shared with TRBD1. V shed 0 bases, J shed 4 bases, and the junction held 6 bases outside the gene matches. This CDR3 is 16 amino acids long. Germline loops: CDR1 MNHEY, CDR2 SVGAGI.

V is TRBV15 and J is TRBJ1-1; maybe TRBD1 (5 bases). In germline, CDR1 is LNHNV, CDR2 YYDKDF (reference sequence). The length of the CDR3 is 15 residues. V was clipped by 6 bases and J by 0 bases, with 14 bases between them. Here the CDR3 DNA reads TGTGCCACCAGTTATTCCAGGGCCATGAACACTGAAGCTTTCTTT. It is translated as CATSYSRAMNTEAFF.

V usage is TRBV19 and J usage is TRBJ1-1; 9 bases align to TRBD1. CDR1 is LNHDA and CDR2 is SQIVND in the germline V gene (reference sequence). The V gene end was trimmed by 6 bases and the J gene end by 1 base; junction bases not matched to a gene: 9. The CDR3 has 16 amino acids. The CDR3 is CASSYGQGFGNTEAFF. The CDR3 DNA is TGTGCCAGTAGCTACGGACAGGGGTTTGGGAACACTGAAGCTTTCTTT.

CDR3 sequence reads: CASSVGQVGNSPLHF. The CDR3 bases are TGTGCCAGCAGCGTAGGACAGGTCGGCAATTCACCCCTCCACTTT. The J gene is TRBJ1-6, the V gene TRBV9; TRBD1 might be the D (6 bases). The CDR3 extends over 15 amino acids. V was cut by 0 bases and J by 7 bases, with 11 bases left in between. Germline V lookup: CDR1 SGDLS, CDR2 YYNGEE. The whole variable domain, filled in from reference TRBV9 and TRBJ1-6, reads DSGVTQTPKHLITATGQRVTLRCSPRSGDLSVYWYQQSLDQGLQFLIQYYNGEERAKGNILERFSAQQFPDLHSELNLSSLELGDSALYFCASSVGQVGNSPLHFGNGTRLTVT.

The chain uses TRBV4-1 and TRBJ1-5; D uncertain. The CDR3 spans 15 residues. The V end was cut by 0 bases, the J end by 4 bases, with 10 bases between. Per germline, CDR1 MGHRA and CDR2 YSYEKL. The CDR3 here is CASSQEAPGNQPQHF. The DNA for the CDR3 is TGCGCCAGCAGCCAAGAGGCCCCGGGGAATCAGCCCCAGCATTTT.

The chain uses TRBV11-3 and TRBJ2-7; 7 bases match TRBD1. Germline V gene lookup returns CDR1 SGHNT and CDR2 YENEEA. The CDR3 loop spans 12 amino acids. The V and J ends lost 4 bases and 6 bases, in that order; junction bases with no gene match: 3. The CDR3 nucleotides are TGTGCCAGCAGCTCGACAGGGCGCGAGCAGTACTTC. It specifies CASSSTGREQYF.

V usage is TRBV11-2 and J usage is TRBJ1-1, with 7 positions matching TRBD1. CDR1 SGHAT and CDR2 FQNNGV come from the germline V gene. This CDR3 has 15 amino acids. The V segment lost 5 bases and the J segment 8 bases; nucleotides outside the gene matches: 14. The CDR3 region is CASSPEPAGGGEAFF. CDR3 nucleotide sequence: TGTGCCAGCAGCCCAGAGCCTGCAGGGGGTGGGGAAGCTTTCTTT. The variable domain in full, completed from reference TRBV11-2 and TRBJ1-1, reads EAGVAQSPRYKIIEKRQSVAFWCNPISGHATLYWYQQILGQGPKLLIQFQNNGVVDDSQLPKDRFSAERLKGVDSTLKIQPAKLEDSAVYLCASSPEPAGGGEAFFGQGTRLTVV.